This T cell receptor (beta chain) was identified during a study of blood T cell repertoires in COVID-19. The V end lost 5 bases, the J end lost 5 bases, and 12 bases lay between the germline ends. The CDR3 contains 13 residues. Participants were aged about 18 to 90 years, lived in over 20 US areas, and enrolled virtually. Cohorts were determined from participant-reported clinical history. Two consecutive negative NP/OP PCR tests, clearance, or resolved symptoms defined Cohort 3 recovery. Authors' methods: Estimation of nucleated cell counts was performed using reference gene primer amplification. Sequencing used immunoSEQ multiplex PCR; TCRdb keeps in-frame clones, though not all of them. Clonal size and the V and J genes are those of that table, whereas D and trimming came from the DNA. The sample contains 180,000 or so clones, approximately 89% of which appear only once.

The rearrangement joins TRBV12-3 or TRBV12-4 to TRBJ1-2; possible D gene TRBD1, 6 bases. Sequenced input: PBMCs or T cells enriched from blood (not recorded which). The source of this sequence is a man aged 35-49 years who had recovered from COVID-19. CDR3 nucleotides: TGTGCCAGCAGTCGCGACAGGCTTTATGGCTACACCTTC. This codes for CASSRDRLYGYTF.